A selection of T cell receptor beta chains follows, all from one sample in a study of OX40 agonist ivuxolimab in advanced cancers. TCRdb's copy holds only in-frame clones and misses some; the assay was immunoSEQ multiplex PCR. The sample lists over 50,000 clones; approximately 91% were seen once. Material: CD4+ or CD8+ T cells sorted from blood, obtained in a trial of the OX40 agonist ivuxolimab. These receptors all stem from an adult with an advanced solid tumor such as melanoma, head and neck, liver or kidney cancer. Both conserved end residues are part of each CDR3. The D gene is left open where the match is weak. Where a row states a size, it is once, few, many or the class of an expanded clone; other rows omit it.

j_call: TRBJ2-7
d_call: TRBD2
v_call: TRBV6-5
clone_size: NA
cdr3_aa: CASSKTSGRYEQYF
cdr3_nt: TGTGCCAGCAGCAAGACTAGCGGGAGGTACGAGCAGTACTTC

j_call: TRBJ2-3
d_call: TRBD2
v_call: TRBV11-2
clone_size: NA
cdr3_aa: CASSSLPGRASDTQYF
cdr3_nt: TGTGCCAGCAGCTCCCTCCCCGGGAGGGCCTCGGATACGCAGTATTTT

j_call: TRBJ1-1
d_call: NA
v_call: TRBV5-5
clone_size: NA
cdr3_aa: CASSPKKNTEAFF
cdr3_nt: TGTGCCAGCAGCCCAAAAAAGAACACTGAAGCTTTCTTT

j_call: TRBJ2-7
d_call: NA
v_call: TRBV30
clone_size: NA
cdr3_aa: CAWRNLDGYEQYF
cdr3_nt: TGTGCCTGGAGGAACCTGGACGGGTACGAGCAGTACTTC

j_call: TRBJ1-2
d_call: TRBD1
v_call: TRBV19
clone_size: NA
cdr3_aa: CASRTGVETNYGYTF
cdr3_nt: TGTGCCAGTAGGACAGGGGTGGAAACTAACTATGGCTACACCTTC

j_call: TRBJ1-1
d_call: NA
v_call: TRBV10-1
clone_size: NA
cdr3_aa: CASSSDWNTEAFF
cdr3_nt: TGCGCCAGCAGTTCCGACTGGAACACTGAAGCTTTCTTT

j_call: TRBJ1-4
d_call: NA
v_call: TRBV7-9
clone_size: NA
cdr3_aa: CASSLRGTNEKLFF
cdr3_nt: TGTGCCAGCAGCCTGAGGGGAACTAATGAAAAACTGTTTTTT

j_call: TRBJ1-2
d_call: NA
v_call: TRBV6-1
clone_size: NA
cdr3_aa: CASRGDGNRHGYTF
cdr3_nt: TGTGCCAGCAGAGGGGACGGCAACCGCCATGGCTACACCTTC

j_call: TRBJ1-3
d_call: TRBD1
v_call: TRBV29-1
clone_size: NA
cdr3_aa: CSVAGTGSGNTIYF
cdr3_nt: TGCAGCGTTGCCGGGACAGGCTCTGGAAACACCATATATTTT

j_call: TRBJ2-2
d_call: NA
v_call: TRBV6-5
clone_size: NA
cdr3_aa: CASSSTGAGGGELFF
cdr3_nt: TGTGCCAGCAGTTCTACGGGGGCGGGTGGCGGGGAGCTGTTTTTT

j_call: TRBJ2-5
d_call: TRBD2
v_call: TRBV9
clone_size: NA
cdr3_aa: CASSVATTSGGGGTQYF
cdr3_nt: TGTGCCAGCAGCGTAGCTACAACTAGCGGGGGCGGTGGGACCCAGTACTTC

j_call: TRBJ1-1
d_call: TRBD1
v_call: TRBV5-4
clone_size: NA
cdr3_aa: CASSPGQGNTEAFF
cdr3_nt: TGTGCCAGCAGCCCGGGACAGGGCAACACTGAAGCTTTCTTT

j_call: TRBJ1-2
d_call: NA
v_call: TRBV5-6
clone_size: NA
cdr3_aa: CASSRYWVTYGYTF
cdr3_nt: TGTGCCAGCAGCCGTTACTGGGTAACCTATGGCTACACCTTC

j_call: TRBJ2-7
d_call: NA
v_call: TRBV18
clone_size: NA
cdr3_aa: CASSPANPIGNSYEQYF
cdr3_nt: TGTGCCAGCTCACCCGCTAATCCTATCGGGAACTCCTACGAGCAGTACTTC

j_call: TRBJ1-4
d_call: NA
v_call: TRBV19
clone_size: NA
cdr3_aa: CASAWTLGEKLFF
cdr3_nt: TGTGCCAGTGCCTGGACTTTGGGAGAAAAACTGTTTTTT

j_call: TRBJ1-1
d_call: NA
v_call: TRBV7-2
clone_size: NA
cdr3_aa: CASTVLQGTEAFF
cdr3_nt: TGTGCCAGCACCGTGTTACAGGGTACTGAAGCTTTCTTT

j_call: TRBJ1-1
d_call: NA
v_call: TRBV19
clone_size: NA
cdr3_aa: CASSLAAFNTEAFF
cdr3_nt: TGTGCCAGTAGTTTGGCAGCGTTTAACACTGAAGCTTTCTTT

j_call: TRBJ2-5
d_call: NA
v_call: TRBV9
clone_size: NA
cdr3_aa: CASSVAIQRGETQYF
cdr3_nt: TGTGCCAGCAGCGTAGCTATACAGAGGGGAGAGACCCAGTACTTC

j_call: TRBJ2-7
d_call: NA
v_call: TRBV27
clone_size: NA
cdr3_aa: CASSLSWTQARGQYF
cdr3_nt: TGTGCCAGCAGTTTATCGTGGACGCAAGCTAGGGGGCAGTACTTC

j_call: TRBJ2-7
d_call: NA
v_call: TRBV11-2
clone_size: few
cdr3_aa: CASISDRGTWGQYF
cdr3_nt: TGTGCCAGCATCTCCGACCGGGGCACGTGGGGGCAGTACTTC

j_call: TRBJ2-1
d_call: NA
v_call: TRBV29-1
clone_size: few
cdr3_aa: CSVVRTVSYNEQFF
cdr3_nt: TGCAGCGTTGTGAGGACAGTCTCCTACAATGAGCAGTTCTTC

j_call: TRBJ2-7
d_call: NA
v_call: TRBV14
clone_size: NA
cdr3_aa: CASSDYYEQYF
cdr3_nt: TGTGCCAGCAGCGATTACTACGAGCAGTACTTC

j_call: TRBJ1-2
d_call: NA
v_call: TRBV18
clone_size: NA
cdr3_aa: CASSQRQGSGYTF
cdr3_nt: TGTGCCAGCTCACAAAGGCAGGGTAGCGGCTACACCTTC

j_call: TRBJ1-4
d_call: NA
v_call: TRBV4-1
clone_size: NA
cdr3_aa: CASSQDSRRGAEKLFF
cdr3_nt: TGCGCCAGCAGCCAAGATTCGAGAAGGGGGGCTGAAAAACTGTTTTTT

j_call: TRBJ2-7
d_call: NA
v_call: TRBV27
clone_size: NA
cdr3_aa: CASSLQGKPLYEQYF
cdr3_nt: TGTGCCAGCAGTTTACAGGGTAAGCCCCTCTACGAGCAGTACTTC

j_call: TRBJ1-2
d_call: NA
v_call: TRBV5-4
clone_size: NA
cdr3_aa: CASSSGTDLYGYTF
cdr3_nt: TGTGCCAGCAGCTCCGGGACGGACCTCTATGGCTACACCTTC

j_call: TRBJ1-5
d_call: NA
v_call: TRBV30
clone_size: NA
cdr3_aa: CAWSKGGRQPQHF
cdr3_nt: TGTGCCTGGTCGAAAGGGGGGAGACAGCCCCAGCATTTT

j_call: TRBJ1-2
d_call: NA
v_call: TRBV6-1
clone_size: once
cdr3_aa: CASSDIWDGGYTF
cdr3_nt: TGTGCCAGCAGTGATATCTGGGACGGTGGCTACACCTTC

j_call: TRBJ1-1
d_call: NA
v_call: TRBV5-1
clone_size: NA
cdr3_aa: CASSSLEGGNTEAFF
cdr3_nt: TGCGCCAGCAGCTCCCTAGAGGGGGGGAACACTGAAGCTTTCTTT

j_call: TRBJ1-1
d_call: NA
v_call: TRBV7-8
clone_size: NA
cdr3_aa: CASSLAMNTEAFF
cdr3_nt: TGTGCCAGCAGCTTAGCCATGAACACTGAAGCTTTCTTT

j_call: TRBJ1-2
d_call: NA
v_call: TRBV10-3
clone_size: NA
cdr3_aa: CASRLFETENGYTF
cdr3_nt: TGTGCCAGCCGGCTTTTCGAGACTGAGAATGGCTACACCTTC

j_call: TRBJ2-7
d_call: TRBD2
v_call: TRBV15
clone_size: NA
cdr3_aa: CATSSRLAGGDEQYF
cdr3_nt: TGTGCCACCAGCAGCAGACTAGCGGGAGGGGACGAGCAGTACTTC

j_call: TRBJ2-7
d_call: TRBD2
v_call: TRBV6-5
clone_size: NA
cdr3_aa: CASTPGTRSGEQYF
cdr3_nt: TGTGCCAGCACCCCCGGGACTAGGAGTGGGGAGCAGTACTTC

j_call: TRBJ2-7
d_call: NA
v_call: TRBV27
clone_size: NA
cdr3_aa: CASSLHRNSYEQYF
cdr3_nt: TGTGCCAGCAGTTTACACAGGAACTCCTACGAGCAGTACTTC

j_call: TRBJ1-3
d_call: TRBD1
v_call: TRBV5-1
clone_size: NA
cdr3_aa: CASSGWDSGSSGNTIYF
cdr3_nt: TGCGCCAGCAGCGGCTGGGACAGCGGAAGCTCTGGAAACACCATATATTTT